The 17 T cell receptor beta chains reported below all come from one sample, sequenced in a study of blood T cell repertoires in COVID-19. TCRdb's copy holds only in-frame clones and misses some; the assay was immunoSEQ multiplex PCR. The sample has more than 300,000 clones, about 88% seen once; the top ten hold less than 1.5%. The sequenced sample consisted of PBMCs or T cells enriched from blood (not recorded which). These receptors all come from a young woman who had recovered from COVID-19.

The chain combines TRBV10-2 with TRBJ2-7; 8 bases align to TRBD2. CDR3 length: 15 residues. V trimming: 1 base; J trimming: 1 base; junction bases outside the gene matches: 3. Germline loops: CDR1 WSHSY, CDR2 SAAADI. The CDR3 DNA is TGCGCCAGCAGTGAGTGGCGGGGGGAATCCTACGAGCAGTACTTC. This encodes CASSEWRGESYEQYF.

In its sample, this clone was seen once. The chain combines TRBV7-6 with TRBJ1-1, with D unclear. Deletions cut 3 bases from V and 8 bases from J, with 7 bases between. CDR1 is SGHVS and CDR2 is FNYEAQ in the germline V gene. The CDR3 spans 11 residues. In DNA form, the CDR3 reads TGTGCCAGCAGCTTTCAGGTCGAAGCTTTCTTT. Translating gives CASSFQVEAFF.

The chain employs TRBV27 and TRBJ1-5, with 9 positions matching TRBD1. This CDR3 contains 16 residues. V was clipped by 4 bases and J by 5 bases; unmatched bases: 9. Looked up from germline, CDR1 is MNHEY and CDR2 is SMNVEV (reference sequence). This CDR3 reads CASSYSGTGIYQPQHF. CDR3 DNA sequence: TGTGCCAGCAGTTACTCCGGGACAGGGATATATCAGCCCCAGCATTTT.

The chain couples TRBV19 to TRBJ1-2, with no clear D. This CDR3 region has 13 residues. V shed 0 bases and J shed 8 bases, with 10 bases lying between them. The germline V gene encodes CDR1 LNHDA and CDR2 SQIVND (reference sequence). CDR3 region: CASSIDRQRGYTF. DNA for the CDR3: TGTGCCAGTAGTATAGATCGGCAGAGGGGCTACACCTTC.

This clone has a handful of counts. The gene calls are TRBV4-3 and TRBJ1-5; D is possibly TRBD1 (5 bases). V lost 4 bases to trimming and J lost 1 base, with 11 bases between them. This CDR3 comprises 15 residues. CDR1 LGHNA and CDR2 YSLEER come from the germline V gene. CDR3 nucleotides: TGCGCCAGCAGCCCCTTAGCAGGGAGCAATCAGCCCCAGCATTTT. Amino acids: CASSPLAGSNQPQHF.

The chain uses TRBV5-1 and TRBJ2-5; D remains ambiguous. V gave up 3 bases and J gave up 0 bases, with 3 bases separating them. The germline gives CDR1 SGHRS, CDR2 YFSETQ. The CDR3 spans 12 residues. The CDR3 reads CASSSNQETQYF. In DNA form, the CDR3 reads TGCGCCAGCAGCTCCAACCAAGAGACCCAGTACTTC.

The chain uses TRBV6-2 or TRBV6-3 and TRBJ1-5, with 9 positions matching TRBD1. The CDR3 is made up of 16 amino acids. CDR1 is MNHEY, CDR2 SVGEGT, per germline. Losses at the gene ends were 5 bases for V and 6 bases for J; bases not matched to a gene: 11. Written as DNA, the CDR3 is TGTGCCAGCAGTGACCCGGGACAGGGCGCTACTCAGCCCCAGCATTTT. This sequence encodes CASSDPGQGATQPQHF.

The V and J genes are TRBV30 and TRBJ2-5; tentatively, D is TRBD2 (5 bases). CDR3 length: 17 amino acids. In germline, CDR1 is GTSNPN, CDR2 SVGIG (reference sequence). Trimming took off 0 bases at V and 5 bases at J, with 22 bases between the two ends. CDR3 amino acids: CAWSVRWSNDRGETQYF. CDR3 sequence (DNA): TGTGCCTGGAGTGTACGGTGGTCCAATGATCGCGGGGAGACCCAGTACTTC. Supplemented by reference TRBV30 and TRBJ2-5, the full variable domain reads SQTIHQWPATLVQPVGSPLSLECTVEGTSNPNLYWYRQAAGRGLQLLFYSVGIGQISSEVPQNLSASRPQDRQFILSSKKLLLSDSGFYLCAWSVRWSNDRGETQYFGPGTRLLVL.

The chain has TRBV3-1 (or the pseudogene TRBV3-2) and TRBJ1-4; a possible D gene is TRBD1 (6 bases). This CDR3 has 15 amino acids. The germline CDR1 and CDR2 sequences are LGHDT and YNNKEL (reference sequence). The V gene lost 1 base and the J gene lost 7 bases, with 13 bases spanning the gap. CDR3 DNA: TGTGCCAGCAGCCAAGTCGGGGGGCTTTCTGAAAAACTGTTTTTT. Its translation is CASSQVGGLSEKLFF.

There are a few counts of this clone. Germline is not matched at one junction end, which may reflect a read error. Other DNA sequences in this sample translate to the same CDR3. The chain couples TRBV18 to TRBJ1-6; 8 bases line up with TRBD1. The CDR3 spans 14 residues. CDR1 is KGHSH and CDR2 is LQKENI in the germline V gene. CDR3 in DNA: TGTGCCAGCTCAAGGGACAGGAGTAATTCACCCCTCCATTTT. Protein product: CASSRDRSNSPLHF.

The V call is TRBV2, the J call TRBJ2-3, with D tentatively TRBD2 (5 bases). The germline V and J ends were trimmed by 1 base and 5 bases, with 16 bases remaining between them. Germline CDR1 SNHLY, CDR2 FYNNEI. The CDR3 runs to 16 residues. DNA of the CDR3: TGTGCCAGCAGTGAAGTACAGTACATGAGGGAAGATACGCAGTATTTT. Translated: CASSEVQYMREDTQYF.

The DNA of the CDR3 is TGTGCCTGGAGGGTTAAGGGGGCTGCCGAGCAGTACTTC. Its translation is CAWRVKGAAEQYF. V gene TRBV30 combines with J gene TRBJ2-7, with TRBD1 identical over 7 bases. This CDR3 has 13 amino acids. Germline loops: CDR1 GTSNPN, CDR2 SVGIG (reference sequence). V was clipped by 3 bases and J by 6 bases; unmatched bases: 8.

The gene calls are TRBV2 and TRBJ2-1; 13 nucleotides align to TRBD2. This CDR3 has 16 amino acids. J gave up 7 bases and V 8 bases, and 11 bases lay outside the gene matches. Germline V gene sequence: CDR1 SNHLY, CDR2 FYNNEI. The CDR3 region is CASQAGLAGFGNEQFF. The CDR3 DNA is TGTGCCAGCCAAGCGGGACTAGCGGGATTCGGGAATGAGCAGTTCTTC. Together with reference TRBV2 and TRBJ2-1, the CDR3 gives the full variable domain: EPEVTQTPSHQVTQMGQEVILRCVPISNHLYFYWYRQILGQKVEFLVSFYNNEISEKSEIFDDQFSVERPDGSNFTLKIRSTKLEDSAMYFCASQAGLAGFGNEQFFGPGTRLTVL.

This chain links TRBV6-5 with TRBJ1-2; TRBD1 aligns across 10 bases. This CDR3 comprises 15 residues. Germline-derived CDR1 and CDR2 are MNHEY and SVGAGI. V shed 0 bases, J shed 6 bases, and the junction held 4 bases outside the gene matches. CDR3: CASSYSIGTGDGYTF. CDR3 bases: TGTGCCAGCAGTTACTCGATAGGGACAGGGGATGGCTACACCTTC.

The table lists this clone with a count of one. A read error may produce the germline difference seen at one junction end. This sequence joins TRBV3-1 (or the pseudogene TRBV3-2) and TRBJ1-5; D not certain. The germline V gene encodes CDR1 LGHDT and CDR2 YNNKEL (reference sequence). This CDR3 has 15 amino acids. The CDR3 DNA sequence: TGTGCCAGCAGTCAAGATCGACACGAAAATCAGCCCCAGCATTTT. Protein sequence: CASSQDRHENQPQHF.

This sequence joins TRBV19 and TRBJ1-3; 9 bases line up with TRBD1. This CDR3 region has 14 residues. V was clipped by 5 bases and J by 7 bases; unmatched bases: 6. Germline-derived CDR1 and CDR2 are LNHDA and SQIVND (reference sequence). DNA of the CDR3: TGTGCCAGTAGTCCGACAGGGGGGTTCAACACCATATATTTT. Its translation: CASSPTGGFNTIYF.

The chain has TRBV7-9 and TRBJ2-5, with TRBD2 matching 10 bases. CDR1 and CDR2 from the germline V gene are SEHNR and FQNEAQ (reference sequence). The CDR3 loop spans 15 amino acids. The trim removed 1 base at V and 2 bases at J, leaving 1 base unmatched. The CDR3 loop reads CASSLVAGGQETQYF. The CDR3 DNA reads as TGTGCCAGCAGCTTAGTAGCGGGGGGTCAAGAGACCCAGTACTTC.